This T cell receptor (beta chain) was identified during a study of CD8+ T cells in alopecia areata. About this clone itself: What it binds is unknown.

From PBMCs, CD4+ and CD8+ T cells were sorted. The CDR3 spans 12 residues. CDR1 SGHVS and CDR2 FQNEAQ come from the germline V gene. The V gene end was trimmed by 1 base and the J gene end by 10 bases; junction bases not matched to a gene: 1. In each case, RNA was isolated and then reverse transcribed into cDNA as the sequencing template. The assay was immunoSEQ multiplex PCR, and TCRdb's table has in-frame clones only and misses some. Among 200,000 to 250,000 clones listed, approximately 60% were seen once. Study-wide results and caveats: Tissue-resident alphabeta T cells belonging to normal skin likewise get sequenced within scalp specimens. Across lesional scalp, and particularly alopecia totalis/universalis, clonality surpassed that of normal scalp.

This chain uses TRBV7-8 with TRBJ2-1; 7 bases line up with TRBD2. The TCR originated in a human donor in good health. Sequencing was performed on CD8+ T cells sorted from blood. CDR3 sequence: CASSLGLAEQFF. In DNA form, the CDR3 reads TGTGCCAGCAGCTTAGGACTAGCAGAGCAGTTCTTC.